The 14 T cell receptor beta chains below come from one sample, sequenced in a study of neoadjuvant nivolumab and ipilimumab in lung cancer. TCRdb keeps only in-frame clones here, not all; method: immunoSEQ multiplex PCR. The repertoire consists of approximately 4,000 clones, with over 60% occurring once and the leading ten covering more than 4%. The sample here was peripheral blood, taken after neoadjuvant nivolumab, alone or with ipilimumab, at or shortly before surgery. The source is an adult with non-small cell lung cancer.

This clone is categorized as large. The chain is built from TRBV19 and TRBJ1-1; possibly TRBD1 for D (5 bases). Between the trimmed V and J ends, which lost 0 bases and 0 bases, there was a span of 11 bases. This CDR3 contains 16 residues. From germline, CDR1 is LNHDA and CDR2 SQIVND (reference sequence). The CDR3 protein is CASSIDLRGLNTEAFF. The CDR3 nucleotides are TGTGCCAGTAGTATAGATCTGCGGGGGTTGAACACTGAAGCTTTCTTT.

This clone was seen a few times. CDR3 coding DNA: TGCAGCGTAGCCACAGGGAACACTGAAGCTTTCTTT. It specifies CSVATGNTEAFF. This sequence joins TRBV29-1 and TRBJ1-1, with a tentative D call TRBD1 (5 bases). This CDR3 is built from 12 residues. Germline-derived CDR1 and CDR2 are SQVTM and ANQGSEA. V lost 6 bases to trimming and J lost 1 base, with 9 bases between them.

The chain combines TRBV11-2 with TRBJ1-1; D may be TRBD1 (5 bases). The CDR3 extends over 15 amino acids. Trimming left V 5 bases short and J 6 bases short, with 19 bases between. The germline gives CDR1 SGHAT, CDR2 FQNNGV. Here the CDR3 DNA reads TGTGCCAGCAGCCTTGATCTGGGGGTCAGCCCTGAAGCTTTCTTT. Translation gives CASSLDLGVSPEAFF.

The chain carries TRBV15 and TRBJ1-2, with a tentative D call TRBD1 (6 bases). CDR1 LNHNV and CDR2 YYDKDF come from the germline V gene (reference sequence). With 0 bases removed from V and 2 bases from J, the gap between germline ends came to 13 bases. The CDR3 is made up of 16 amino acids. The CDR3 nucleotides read TGTGCCACCAGCAGAGATATCAGGGGCGCGAACTATGGCTACACCTTC. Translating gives CATSRDIRGANYGYTF.

The CDR3 region is CASSEETWGNYGYTF. The CDR3 DNA reads as TGTGCCAGCAGTGAAGAAACTTGGGGGAACTATGGCTACACCTTC. The gene calls are TRBV6-1 and TRBJ1-2, with D perhaps TRBD1 (5 bases). Germline-derived CDR1 and CDR2 are MNHNS and SASEGT. Trimming shortened V by 1 base and J by 2 bases, and 11 bases separated the two germline ends. The CDR3 sequence is 15 residues long.

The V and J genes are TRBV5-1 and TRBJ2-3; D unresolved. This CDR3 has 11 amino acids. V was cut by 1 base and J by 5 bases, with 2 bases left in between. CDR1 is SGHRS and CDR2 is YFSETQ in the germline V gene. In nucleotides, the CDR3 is TGCGCCAGCAGCTTGCTAGATACGCAGTATTTT. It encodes CASSLLDTQYF. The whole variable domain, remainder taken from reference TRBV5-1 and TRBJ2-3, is KAGVTQTPRYLIKTRGQQVTLSCSPISGHRSVSWYQQTPGQGLQFLFEYFSETQRNKGNFPGRFSGRQFSNSRSEMNVSTLELGDSALYLCASSLLDTQYFGPGTRLTVL.

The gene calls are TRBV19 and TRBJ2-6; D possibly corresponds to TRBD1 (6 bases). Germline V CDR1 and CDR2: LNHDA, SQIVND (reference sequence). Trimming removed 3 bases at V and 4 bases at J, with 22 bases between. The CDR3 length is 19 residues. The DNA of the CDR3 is TGTGCCAGTAGTATCTACGCCACAGGGACGGGGACCGGGGCCAACGTCCTGACTTTC. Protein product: CASSIYATGTGTGANVLTF.

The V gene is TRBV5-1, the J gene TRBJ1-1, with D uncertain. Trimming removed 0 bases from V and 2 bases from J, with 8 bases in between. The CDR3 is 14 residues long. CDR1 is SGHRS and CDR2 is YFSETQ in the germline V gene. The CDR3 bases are TGCGCCAGCAGCTTGGAGAGCAGCAACACTGAAGCTTTCTTT. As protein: CASSLESSNTEAFF.

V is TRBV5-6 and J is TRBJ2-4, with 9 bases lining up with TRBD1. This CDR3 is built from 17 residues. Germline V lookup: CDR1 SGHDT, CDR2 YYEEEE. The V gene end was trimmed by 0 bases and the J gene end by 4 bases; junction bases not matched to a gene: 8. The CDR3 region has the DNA TGTGCCAGCAGCTTGGAACGGGACAGGGCGCTGAAAAACATTCAGTACTTC. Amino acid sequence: CASSLERDRALKNIQYF.

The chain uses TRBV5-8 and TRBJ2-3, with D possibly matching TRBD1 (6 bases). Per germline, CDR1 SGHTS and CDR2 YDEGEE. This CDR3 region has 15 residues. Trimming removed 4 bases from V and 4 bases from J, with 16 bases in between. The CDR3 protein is CASSKGQQIPDTQYF. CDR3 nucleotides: TGTGCCAGCAGCAAAGGACAGCAGATCCCAGATACGCAGTATTTT.

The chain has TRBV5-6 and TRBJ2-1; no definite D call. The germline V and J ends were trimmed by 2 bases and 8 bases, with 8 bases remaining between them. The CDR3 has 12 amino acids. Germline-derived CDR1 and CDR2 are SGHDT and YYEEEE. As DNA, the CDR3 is TGTGCCAGCAGCTTCGCCCCGGATGAGCAGTTCTTC. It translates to CASSFAPDEQFF.

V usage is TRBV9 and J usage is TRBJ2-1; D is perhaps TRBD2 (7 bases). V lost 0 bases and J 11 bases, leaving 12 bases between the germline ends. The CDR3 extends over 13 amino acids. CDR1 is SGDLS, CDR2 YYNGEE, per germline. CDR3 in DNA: TGTGCCAGCAGCGTAGTCGGGGGGCTCAAGCAGTTCTTC. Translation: CASSVVGGLKQFF.

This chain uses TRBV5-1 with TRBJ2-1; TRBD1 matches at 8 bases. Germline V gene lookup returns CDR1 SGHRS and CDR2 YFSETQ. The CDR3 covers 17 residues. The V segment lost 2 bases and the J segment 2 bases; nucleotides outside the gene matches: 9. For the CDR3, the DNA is TGCGCCAGCAGCTTTTCGCCCAGGGGGCGTCCCTACAATGAGCAGTTCTTC. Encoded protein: CASSFSPRGRPYNEQFF.

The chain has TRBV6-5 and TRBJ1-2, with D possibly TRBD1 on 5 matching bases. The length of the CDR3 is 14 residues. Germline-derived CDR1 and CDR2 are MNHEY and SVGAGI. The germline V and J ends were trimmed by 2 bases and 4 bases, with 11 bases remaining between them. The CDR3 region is CASSYRIGTYGYTF. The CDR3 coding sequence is TGTGCCAGCAGTTACCGGATAGGGACCTATGGCTACACCTTC.